This TCR beta chain emerged from a study of tumor-infiltrating lymphocytes in primary liver carcinoma. At the level of the study: Patients included men and women of 30 to 69 years. With diameters of about 4.2 to 10 cm, tumors were stage T1-T3 N0M0.

A constant-region primer served to make TCR beta cDNA from about 0.5 ug total RNA. Generation of the TCR beta libraries relied on three nested multiplex PCR rounds using slightly modified ARM-PCR. Use of TRBV1-TRBV30 forward primers with a C-beta reverse primer characterized the first two PCR rounds, which lasted approximately 11 cycles each. TCRdb reprocessed the multiplex PCR reads via MiXCR and lists one record per CDR3 protein. The sample lists around 330,000 distinct CDR3 sequences, 50% to 60% occurring once. Unsorted whole blood supplied the RNA, and germline DNA was extracted too. About this clonotype: This may stem from a read error, because a much larger clone lies one nucleotide away.

CDR1 and CDR2 (germline): MNHEY, SVGEGT. The CDR3 sequence is 14 residues long. Trimming stripped 8 bases from V and 6 bases from J, with 17 bases between. The specimen was peripheral blood. The rearrangement uses TRBV6-2 or TRBV6-3 and TRBJ1-5; D remains unclear. The TCR sequence derives from a woman aged 25 to 39 with primary liver carcinoma and hepatitis B virus infection. CDR3 bases: TGTGCCAGCTCCCCCATGAAGGAGCGTCAGCCCCAGCATTTT. Its translation is CASSPMKERQPQHF.